The T cell receptor (beta chain) under discussion was sequenced for a study of identical twins. TCRdb re-analysed the 5' RACE reads in MiXCR, keeping a single row per CDR3 protein. The sample carries just under 550,000 distinct CDR3 sequences, nearly 15% recorded once. V dropped 6 bases and J dropped 4 bases, with 14 bases sitting between them. This CDR3 spans 13 amino acids. Looked up from germline, CDR1 is DFQATT and CDR2 is SNEGSKA (reference sequence). This sample also belongs to another study, concerning yellow fever vaccine responses in identical twins.

Sequencing input: CD4+ T cells sorted from blood. This sequence was found in a woman aged 18-29 years in good health. V gene TRBV20-1 combines with J gene TRBJ2-3; the D call may be TRBD1 or TRBD2 (5 bases each). The CDR3 spells CSASPGASDTQYF. The CDR3 DNA reads as TGCAGTGCCAGTCCCGGGGCTTCAGATACGCAGTATTTT.